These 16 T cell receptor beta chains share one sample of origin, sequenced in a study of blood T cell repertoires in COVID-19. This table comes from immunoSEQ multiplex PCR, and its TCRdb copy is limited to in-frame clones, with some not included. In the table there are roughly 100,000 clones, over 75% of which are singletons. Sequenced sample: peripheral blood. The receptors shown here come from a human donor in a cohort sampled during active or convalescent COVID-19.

The CDR3 loop is CASSMRRGASTGELFF. CDR3 DNA sequence: TGTGCCAGTAGTATGAGGCGGGGGGCCTCCACCGGGGAGCTGTTTTTT. This rearrangement joins TRBV19 to TRBJ2-2; TRBD2 matches at 8 bases. This CDR3 is 16 amino acids long. The germline V gene has CDR1 LNHDA and CDR2 SQIVND (reference sequence). V shed 3 bases, J shed 4 bases, and the junction held 7 bases outside the gene matches. Combining the CDR3 with reference TRBV19 and TRBJ2-2 gives the whole variable domain DGGITQSPKYLFRKEGQNVTLSCEQNLNHDAMYWYRQDPGQGLRLIYYSQIVNDFQKGDIAEGYSVSREKKESFPLTVTSAQKNPTAFYLCASSMRRGASTGELFFGEGSRLTVL.

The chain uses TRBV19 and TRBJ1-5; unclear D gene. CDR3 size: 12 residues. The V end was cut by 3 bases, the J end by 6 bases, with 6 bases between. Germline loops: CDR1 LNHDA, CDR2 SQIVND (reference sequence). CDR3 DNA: TGTGCCAGTAGTATTTATAGTCAGCCCCAGCATTTT. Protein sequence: CASSIYSQPQHF. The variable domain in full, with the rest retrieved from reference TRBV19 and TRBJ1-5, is DGGITQSPKYLFRKEGQNVTLSCEQNLNHDAMYWYRQDPGQGLRLIYYSQIVNDFQKGDIAEGYSVSREKKESFPLTVTSAQKNPTAFYLCASSIYSQPQHFGDGTRLSIL.

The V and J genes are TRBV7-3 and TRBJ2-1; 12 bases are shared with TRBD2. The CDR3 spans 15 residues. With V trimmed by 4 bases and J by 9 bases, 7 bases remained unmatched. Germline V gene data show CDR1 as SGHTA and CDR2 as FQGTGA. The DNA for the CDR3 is TGTGCCAGCAGCTCCCGACTAGCGGGGGTGGGTGAGCAGTTCTTC. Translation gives CASSSRLAGVGEQFF.

The CDR3, as DNA: TGTGCCTGGAGTGTAAAAGGGGGAAGTCAGCCCCAGCATTTT. Protein product: CAWSVKGGSQPQHF. The chain carries TRBV30 and TRBJ1-5; possibly TRBD1 for D (6 bases). The germline V and J ends were trimmed by 0 bases and 6 bases, with 12 bases remaining between them. This CDR3 is 14 amino acids long. The germline V gene has CDR1 GTSNPN and CDR2 SVGIG (reference sequence).

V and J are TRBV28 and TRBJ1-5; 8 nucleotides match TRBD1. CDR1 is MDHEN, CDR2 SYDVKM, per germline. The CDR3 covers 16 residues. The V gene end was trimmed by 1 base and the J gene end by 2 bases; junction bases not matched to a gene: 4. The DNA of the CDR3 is TGTGCCAGCAGTTTATCCAGGGGGCTAGGCAATCAGCCCCAGCATTTT. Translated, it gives CASSLSRGLGNQPQHF.

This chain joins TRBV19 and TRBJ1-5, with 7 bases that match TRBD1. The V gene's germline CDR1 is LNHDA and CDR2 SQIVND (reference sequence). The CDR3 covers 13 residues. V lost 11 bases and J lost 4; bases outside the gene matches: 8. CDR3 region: CAAAGTANQPQHF. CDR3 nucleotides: TGTGCCGCCGCCGGGACAGCAAATCAGCCCCAGCATTTT.

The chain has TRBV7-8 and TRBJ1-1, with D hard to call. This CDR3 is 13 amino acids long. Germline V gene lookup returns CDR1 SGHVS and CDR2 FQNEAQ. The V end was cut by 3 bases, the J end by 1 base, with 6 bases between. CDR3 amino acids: CASSFGGNTEAFF. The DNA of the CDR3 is TGTGCCAGCAGCTTCGGCGGGAACACTGAAGCTTTCTTT.

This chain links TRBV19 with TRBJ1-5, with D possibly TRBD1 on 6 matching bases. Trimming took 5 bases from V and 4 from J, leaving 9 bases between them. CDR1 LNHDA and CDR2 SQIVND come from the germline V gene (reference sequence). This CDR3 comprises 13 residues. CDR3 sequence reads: CASSGTTNQPQHF. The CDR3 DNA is TGTGCCAGTAGTGGGACAACGAATCAGCCCCAGCATTTT.

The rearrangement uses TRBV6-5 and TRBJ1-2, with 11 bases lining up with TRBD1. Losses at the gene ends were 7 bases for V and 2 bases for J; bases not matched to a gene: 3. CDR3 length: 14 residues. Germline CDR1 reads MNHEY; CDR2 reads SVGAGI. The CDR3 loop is CASTGQGANYGYTF. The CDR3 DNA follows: TGTGCCAGCACAGGACAGGGGGCAAACTATGGCTACACCTTC.

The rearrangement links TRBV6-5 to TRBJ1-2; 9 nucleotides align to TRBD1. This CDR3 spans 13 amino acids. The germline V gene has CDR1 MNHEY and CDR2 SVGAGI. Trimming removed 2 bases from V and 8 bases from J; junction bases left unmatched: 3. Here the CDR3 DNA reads TGTGCCAGCAGTTACGACAGGGGGGAGGGCTACACCTTC. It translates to CASSYDRGEGYTF.

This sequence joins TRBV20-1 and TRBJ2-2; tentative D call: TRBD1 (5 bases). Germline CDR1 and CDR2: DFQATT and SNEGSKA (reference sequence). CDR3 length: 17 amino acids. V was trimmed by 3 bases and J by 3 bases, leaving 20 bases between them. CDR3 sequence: CSASGPRTPWDTGELFF. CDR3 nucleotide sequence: TGCAGTGCTAGTGGACCAAGGACACCTTGGGACACCGGGGAGCTGTTTTTT.

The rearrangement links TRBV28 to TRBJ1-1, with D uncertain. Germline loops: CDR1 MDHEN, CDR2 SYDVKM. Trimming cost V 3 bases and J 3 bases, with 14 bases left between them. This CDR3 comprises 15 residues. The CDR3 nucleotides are TGTGCCAGCAGTTTTCCGCAGGTCTTGGACACTGAAGCTTTCTTT. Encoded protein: CASSFPQVLDTEAFF.

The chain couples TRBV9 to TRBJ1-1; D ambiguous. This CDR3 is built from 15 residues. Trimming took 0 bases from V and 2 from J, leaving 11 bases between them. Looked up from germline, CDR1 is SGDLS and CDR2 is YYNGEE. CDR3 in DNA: TGTGCCAGCAGCGTAGATATGAGGGCCAACACTGAAGCTTTCTTT. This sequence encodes CASSVDMRANTEAFF. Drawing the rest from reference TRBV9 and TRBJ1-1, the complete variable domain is DSGVTQTPKHLITATGQRVTLRCSPRSGDLSVYWYQQSLDQGLQFLIQYYNGEERAKGNILERFSAQQFPDLHSELNLSSLELGDSALYFCASSVDMRANTEAFFGQGTRLTVV.

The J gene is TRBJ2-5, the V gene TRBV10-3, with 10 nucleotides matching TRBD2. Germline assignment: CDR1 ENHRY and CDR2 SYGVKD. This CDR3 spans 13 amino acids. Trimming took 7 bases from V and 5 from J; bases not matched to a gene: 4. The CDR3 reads CAIKASGGETQYF. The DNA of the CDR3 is TGTGCCATCAAGGCTAGCGGGGGCGAGACCCAGTACTTC.

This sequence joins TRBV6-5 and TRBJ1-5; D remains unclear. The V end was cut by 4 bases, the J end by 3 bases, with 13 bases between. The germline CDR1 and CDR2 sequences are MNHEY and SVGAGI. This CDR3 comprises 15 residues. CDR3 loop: CASSSVDSFNQPQHF. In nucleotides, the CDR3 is TGTGCCAGCAGTTCCGTGGATAGCTTCAATCAGCCCCAGCATTTT.

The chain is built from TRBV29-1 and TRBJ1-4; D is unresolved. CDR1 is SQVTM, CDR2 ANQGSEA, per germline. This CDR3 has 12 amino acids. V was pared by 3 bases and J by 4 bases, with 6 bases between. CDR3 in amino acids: CSVDPGNEKLFF. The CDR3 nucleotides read TGCAGCGTTGATCCGGGTAATGAAAAACTGTTTTTT.